Listed below are T cell receptor beta chains from one sample, sequenced in a study of shared clonotypes between healthy human individuals. Assay used: immunoSEQ multiplex PCR; TCRdb lists only in-frame clones, some missing. The sample contains about 1,900,000 clones, about 95% of which appear only once. Material for sequencing was naive CD8+ T cells sorted from blood. The receptor source for this set is a young man in good health. Each CDR3 is given with its conserved first and last residue. Each record gives: clone size, J gene, V gene, D gene, CDR3 DNA, CDR3 protein. D genes are given only for firm matches. The size entry is marked missing in some rows and otherwise reads once, few, many or a size class.

clone_size: -; j_call: TRBJ2-7; v_call: TRBV14; d_call: TRBD1; cdr3_nt: TGTGCCAGCAGCCAAGAGGAGACAGGGGCGTACGAGCAGTACTTC; cdr3_aa: CASSQEETGAYEQYF
clone_size: once; j_call: TRBJ2-4; v_call: TRBV30; d_call: -; cdr3_nt: TGTGCCTGGGACGCCTGGGGTTTGACCAAAAACATTCAGTACTTC; cdr3_aa: CAWDAWGLTKNIQYF
clone_size: -; j_call: TRBJ2-7; v_call: TRBV2; d_call: -; cdr3_nt: TGTGCCAGCACTTCATGGGAGGAATCCTACGAGCAGTACTTC; cdr3_aa: CASTSWEESYEQYF
clone_size: -; j_call: TRBJ2-3; v_call: TRBV13; d_call: TRBD1; cdr3_nt: TGTGCCAGCAGCCCCGGGACAGGGGGATCAGATACGCAGTATTTT; cdr3_aa: CASSPGTGGSDTQYF
clone_size: -; j_call: TRBJ2-1; v_call: TRBV27; d_call: -; cdr3_nt: TGTGCCAGCAGTTTAGGCCTAGCGAGCTACAATGAGCAGTTCTTC; cdr3_aa: CASSLGLASYNEQFF
clone_size: -; j_call: TRBJ2-7; v_call: TRBV4-1; d_call: TRBD2; cdr3_nt: TGCGCCAGCAGCCTCAAAACGGCTAGCGGGAGTTACGAGCAGTACTTC; cdr3_aa: CASSLKTASGSYEQYF
clone_size: -; j_call: TRBJ2-1; v_call: TRBV4-3; d_call: TRBD2; cdr3_nt: TGCGCCAGCAGCCAAGAGAATAGCGGGATCCCTCCCCCCTACAATGAGCAGTTCTTC; cdr3_aa: CASSQENSGIPPPYNEQFF
clone_size: -; j_call: TRBJ2-7; v_call: TRBV10-1; d_call: TRBD1; cdr3_nt: TGCGCCAGCAGTGACCCAGCCGCCGGGACAGGGGATGGCGAGCAGTACTTC; cdr3_aa: CASSDPAAGTGDGEQYF
clone_size: -; j_call: TRBJ2-1; v_call: TRBV9; d_call: -; cdr3_nt: TGTGCCAGCAGCGTAGATGGTGGTTTGAATGAGCAGTTCTTC; cdr3_aa: CASSVDGGLNEQFF
clone_size: -; j_call: TRBJ2-7; v_call: TRBV7-6; d_call: -; cdr3_nt: TGTGCCAGCAGCCCCGAGGGCTCCTACGAGCAGTACTTC; cdr3_aa: CASSPEGSYEQYF
clone_size: -; j_call: TRBJ1-2; v_call: TRBV27; d_call: TRBD1; cdr3_nt: TGTGCCAGCAGTTTATCCCCGGGGACAGCTAACTATGGCTACACCTTC; cdr3_aa: CASSLSPGTANYGYTF
clone_size: -; j_call: TRBJ2-2; v_call: TRBV4-1; d_call: TRBD2; cdr3_nt: TGCGCCAGCAGCCAGGCTTCTAGCGGGTTACCCGGGGAGCTGTTTTTT; cdr3_aa: CASSQASSGLPGELFF
clone_size: -; j_call: TRBJ1-2; v_call: TRBV4-3; d_call: -; cdr3_nt: TGCGCCAGCAGCCAATCTACCTGGGATGGCTACACCTTC; cdr3_aa: CASSQSTWDGYTF
clone_size: -; j_call: TRBJ2-3; v_call: TRBV7-3; d_call: -; cdr3_nt: TGTGCCAGCACCCCCGGGACTCGGGGCACAGATACGCAGTATTTT; cdr3_aa: CASTPGTRGTDTQYF
clone_size: -; j_call: TRBJ2-1; v_call: TRBV29-1; d_call: TRBD1; cdr3_nt: TGCAGCCTCGACCCGGGACAGGGGAATGAGCAGTTCTTC; cdr3_aa: CSLDPGQGNEQFF
clone_size: few; j_call: TRBJ2-2; v_call: TRBV10-3; d_call: -; cdr3_nt: TGTGCCATCAGGGAATATGCAATTGACACCGGGGAGCTGTTTTTT; cdr3_aa: CAIREYAIDTGELFF
clone_size: -; j_call: TRBJ2-1; v_call: TRBV27; d_call: TRBD2; cdr3_nt: TGTGCCAGCAGTTCGCCAGGCGGGAGGGGTTACAATGAGCAGTTCTTC; cdr3_aa: CASSSPGGRGYNEQFF
clone_size: -; j_call: TRBJ1-5; v_call: TRBV9; d_call: -; cdr3_nt: TGTGCCAGCAGCGTAGGGGCAGGGGAGCATCAGCCCCAGCATTTT; cdr3_aa: CASSVGAGEHQPQHF
clone_size: -; j_call: TRBJ1-1; v_call: TRBV5-6; d_call: TRBD1; cdr3_nt: TGTGCCAGCAGCTCCCATCAGGGACAGGGAAAGCCGTCGGACACTGAAGCTTTCTTT; cdr3_aa: CASSSHQGQGKPSDTEAFF
clone_size: -; j_call: TRBJ2-5; v_call: TRBV6-6; d_call: -; cdr3_nt: TGTGCCAGCAGTTATTACCGGGCCCTGGAAGGGACCCAGTACTTC; cdr3_aa: CASSYYRALEGTQYF
clone_size: once; j_call: TRBJ2-7; v_call: TRBV6-1; d_call: -; cdr3_nt: TGTGCCAGCAGTGAACGGCCCGACTACGAGCAGTACTTC; cdr3_aa: CASSERPDYEQYF
clone_size: -; j_call: TRBJ1-2; v_call: TRBV7-9; d_call: -; cdr3_nt: TGTGCCAGCAGCCCAAACAGGCCCCAATCGGGCTACACCTTC; cdr3_aa: CASSPNRPQSGYTF
clone_size: -; j_call: TRBJ1-1; v_call: TRBV7-9; d_call: -; cdr3_nt: TGTGCCAGCAGCAGCCGGGACTCCCTTCGGACTGAAGCTTTCTTT; cdr3_aa: CASSSRDSLRTEAFF
clone_size: -; j_call: TRBJ1-1; v_call: TRBV7-9; d_call: -; cdr3_nt: TGTGCCAGCGCTGTAGTGCAGGCGGGGGACACTGAAGCTTTCTTT; cdr3_aa: CASAVVQAGDTEAFF
clone_size: -; j_call: TRBJ2-7; v_call: TRBV9; d_call: -; cdr3_nt: TGTGCCAGCAGCGTAGACACCCGCTCCTACGAGCAGTACTTC; cdr3_aa: CASSVDTRSYEQYF
clone_size: -; j_call: TRBJ1-1; v_call: TRBV6-4; d_call: -; cdr3_nt: TGTGCCAGCAGTGCCGGGGCCACATCGGAAGCTTTCTTT; cdr3_aa: CASSAGATSEAFF
clone_size: -; j_call: TRBJ2-7; v_call: TRBV21-1; d_call: -; cdr3_nt: TGTGCCAGCAGCAATGGACGCTACGAGCAGTACTTC; cdr3_aa: CASSNGRYEQYF